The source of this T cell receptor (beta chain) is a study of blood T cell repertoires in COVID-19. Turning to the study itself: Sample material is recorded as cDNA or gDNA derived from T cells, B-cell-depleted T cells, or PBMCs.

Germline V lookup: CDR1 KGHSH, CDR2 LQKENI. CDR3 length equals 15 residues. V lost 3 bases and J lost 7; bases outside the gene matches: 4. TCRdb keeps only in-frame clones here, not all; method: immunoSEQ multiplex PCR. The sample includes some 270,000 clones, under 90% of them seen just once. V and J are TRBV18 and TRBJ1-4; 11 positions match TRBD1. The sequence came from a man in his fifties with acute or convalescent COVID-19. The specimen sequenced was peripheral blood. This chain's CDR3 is CASSPSGTGGEKLFF. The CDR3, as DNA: TGTGCCAGCTCACCGTCCGGGACAGGGGGTGAAAAACTGTTTTTT.